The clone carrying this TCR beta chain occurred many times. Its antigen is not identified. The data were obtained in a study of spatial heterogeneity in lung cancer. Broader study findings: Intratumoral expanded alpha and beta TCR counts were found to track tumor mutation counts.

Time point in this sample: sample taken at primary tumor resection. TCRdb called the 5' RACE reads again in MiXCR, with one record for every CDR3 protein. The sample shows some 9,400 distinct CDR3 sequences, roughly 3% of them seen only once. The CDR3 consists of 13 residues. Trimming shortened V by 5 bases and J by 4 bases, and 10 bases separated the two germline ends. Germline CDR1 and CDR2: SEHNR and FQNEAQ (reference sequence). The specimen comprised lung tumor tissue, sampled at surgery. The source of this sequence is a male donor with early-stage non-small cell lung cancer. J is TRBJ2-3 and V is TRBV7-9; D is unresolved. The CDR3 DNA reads TGTGCCAGCAGCACCCGGACGTCAGATACGCAGTATTTT. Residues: CASSTRTSDTQYF.